These 14 T cell receptor beta chains originate from one sample sequenced in a study of HIV-infected patients and healthy controls. Whole blood was used without fractionation, so all unsorted peripheral T cells were included. Reverse transcription used 450 to 550 ng RNA and constant-region primers for alpha and beta. Using multiplexing indices, alpha and beta chain libraries were generated apart by chain-specific third strand synthesis. TCRdb analysed the 5' RACE reads with MiXCR anew, one entry per CDR3 protein. The sample includes 5,000 to 5,500 distinct CDR3 sequences, over 7% seen only once; the top ten take just under 20%. Sequences were derived from blood, sampled before antiretroviral therapy. The origin of the receptors is an adult with HIV infection.

The chain employs TRBV29-1 and TRBJ1-2; perhaps TRBD1 as D (6 bases). Per germline, CDR1 SQVTM and CDR2 ANQGSEA. CDR3 size: 14 residues. Trimming stripped 4 bases from V and 7 bases from J, with 19 bases between. The CDR3 spells CSVASRDKGSGYTF. The CDR3 region has the DNA TGCAGCGTTGCAAGTAGGGACAAGGGAAGTGGCTACACCTTC.

By proportion, this clonotype is medium-sized (0.01 to 0.1%). The J gene is TRBJ2-4, the V gene TRBV20-1; no clear D gene. The germline V gene has CDR1 DFQATT and CDR2 SNEGSKA (reference sequence). Trimming pared 1 base from V and 1 base from J, leaving 8 bases between. CDR3 size: 14 residues. CDR3 protein: CSARGLVAKNIQYF. As DNA, the CDR3 is TGCAGTGCTAGAGGTCTAGTGGCCAAAAACATTCAGTACTTC.

This clonotype was counted at least ten times. The V and J genes are TRBV2 and TRBJ1-5, with a tentative D call TRBD1 (5 bases). The CDR3 covers 15 residues. Germline-derived CDR1 and CDR2 are SNHLY and FYNNEI. Trimming took off 6 bases at V and 2 bases at J, with 14 bases between the two ends. CDR3 sequence: CASSLIGGGNQPQHF. The CDR3 DNA follows: TGTGCCAGCAGCTTAATAGGAGGGGGCAATCAGCCCCAGCATTTT.

This clonotype is classed as medium-sized. The V and J genes are TRBV19 and TRBJ2-3; 7 nucleotides align to TRBD2. Trimming at V came to 1 base and at J to 2 bases, leaving 6 bases not matched to a gene. The CDR3 runs to 16 residues. Germline lookup yields CDR1 LNHDA and CDR2 SQIVND (reference sequence). The CDR3 here is CASSIGAGPYTDTQYF. The CDR3 DNA follows: TGTGCCAGTAGTATAGGAGCGGGACCGTACACAGATACGCAGTATTTT.

This clonotype is termed medium-sized. V and J are TRBV20-1 and TRBJ1-1, with D unclear. This CDR3 spans 13 amino acids. The germline V gene encodes CDR1 DFQATT and CDR2 SNEGSKA (reference sequence). V dropped 0 bases and J dropped 5 bases, with 10 bases sitting between them. The CDR3 coding sequence is TGCAGTGCTAGAGAAGCAGGTGGTACTGAAGCTTTCTTT. Residues: CSAREAGGTEAFF.

On this clonotype itself: This may come from a read error, since a much larger clone is one base off. The chain is built from TRBV18 and TRBJ2-7; D is ambiguous. Germline loops: CDR1 KGHSH, CDR2 LQKENI. This CDR3 contains 13 residues. The DNA of the CDR3 is TGTGCCAGCTCACCAGACAACTCCCACGAGCAGTACTTC. This codes for CASSPDNSHEQYF.

This clonotype is classed as medium-sized (0.01 to 0.1%). The V and J genes are TRBV28 and TRBJ2-3; no firm D call. Germline V lookup: CDR1 MDHEN, CDR2 SYDVKM. The CDR3 loop spans 16 amino acids. Trimming took 3 bases from V and 2 from J, leaving 15 bases between them. CDR3: CASSFVRDSHTDTQYF. The CDR3 nucleotides are TGTGCCAGCAGTTTTGTGCGTGACTCTCACACAGATACGCAGTATTTT.

This clonotype is deemed medium-sized. The rearrangement uses TRBV20-1 and TRBJ2-5; 7 bases line up with TRBD1. Germline values: CDR1 DFQATT, CDR2 SNEGSKA (reference sequence). CDR3 length: 16 residues. Trimming cost V 0 bases and J 0 bases; bases outside gene matches: 7. The CDR3 loop reads CSARDPGGAYQETQYF. CDR3 bases: TGCAGTGCTAGAGACCCAGGGGGTGCGTACCAAGAGACCCAGTACTTC.

This clonotype was observed at least ten times. This chain uses TRBV7-3 with TRBJ2-2; D may correspond to TRBD1 or TRBD2 (5 bases each). The germline CDR1 and CDR2 sequences are SGHTA and FQGTGA. The CDR3 sequence is 17 residues long. The V end was cut by 5 bases, the J end by 6 bases, with 22 bases between. The CDR3 protein is CASSPSGSERRSGELFF. The DNA for the CDR3 is TGTGCCAGCAGCCCCTCAGGGAGTGAGAGGAGGTCCGGGGAGCTGTTTTTT. Complete variable domain (other parts from reference TRBV7-3 and TRBJ2-2): GAGVSQTPSNKVTEKGKYVELRCDPISGHTALYWYRQSLGQGPEFLIYFQGTGAADDSGLPNDRFFAVRPEGSVSTLKIQRTERGDSAVYLCASSPSGSERRSGELFFGEGSRLTVL.

This clonotype was seen repeatedly, ten times or more. The chain has TRBV11-3 and TRBJ2-1; 10 bases fit TRBD2. The CDR3 runs to 17 residues. J lost 7 bases, V lost 5 bases, and 14 bases had no gene match. The germline V gene encodes CDR1 SGHNT and CDR2 YENEEA. CDR3 sequence (DNA): TGTGCCAGCAGCGAACAACCGGGACTAGCGTTCATGAATGAGCAGTTCTTC. This sequence encodes CASSEQPGLAFMNEQFF.

By sample share, this clonotype is hyperexpanded. The chain recombines TRBV12-3 or TRBV12-4 with TRBJ1-1; D is possibly TRBD1 (5 bases). The CDR3 spans 13 residues. V was shortened by 2 bases and J by 3 bases, with 7 bases between the two germline ends. The CDR3 DNA follows: TGTGCCAGCAGTTTAATAGGGGACACTGAAGCTTTCTTT. Amino acids: CASSLIGDTEAFF.

This clonotype is medium-sized (0.01 to 0.1%) by share. This chain links TRBV6-5 with TRBJ2-3; no definite D call. CDR1 MNHEY and CDR2 SVGAGI come from the germline V gene. The CDR3 runs to 13 residues. V was cut by 5 bases and J by 0 bases, with 6 bases left in between. CDR3 sequence reads: CASSGHSTDTQYF. CDR3 DNA sequence: TGTGCCAGCAGTGGGCACAGCACAGATACGCAGTATTTT.

This clonotype was seen ten or more times. The J gene is TRBJ1-2, the V gene TRBV19; D is undetermined. Germline lookup yields CDR1 LNHDA and CDR2 SQIVND (reference sequence). With 2 bases removed from V and 4 bases from J, the gap between germline ends came to 8 bases. CDR3 length: 13 residues. DNA for the CDR3: TGTGCCAGTAGTATATTGGGCAGCTATGGCTACACCTTC. Translated, it gives CASSILGSYGYTF.

At least ten counts were recorded for this clonotype. V and J are TRBV27 and TRBJ2-6, with TRBD1 matching over 7 bases. Germline V lookup: CDR1 MNHEY, CDR2 SMNVEV (reference sequence). V lost 9 bases, J lost 0 bases, and 5 bases stayed unmatched. The CDR3 contains 15 residues. CDR3 sequence: CARRTGGSGANVLTF. CDR3 DNA sequence: TGTGCCAGACGGACAGGTGGCTCTGGGGCCAACGTCCTGACTTTC.